This T cell receptor (beta chain) was sequenced in a study of cytomegalovirus exposure and HLA in healthy donors. Overall study results and limits: The study labeled about 160 TCR beta chains cytomegalovirus-associated. There were a few CMV-associated chains whose specificity for CMV antigens was confirmed in vitro.

This CDR3 spans 15 amino acids. Germline CDR1 MNHNY, CDR2 SVGAGI (reference sequence). J gave up 3 bases and V 5 bases, and 7 bases lay outside the gene matches. Assay used: immunoSEQ multiplex PCR; TCRdb lists only in-frame clones, some missing. Of about 76,000 clones in the sample, around 95% are singletons; the top ten hold under 2%. This clone was picked up one time. Its specificity is not known. Separate from the approximately 700-subject first cohort was the roughly 120-subject validation cohort, to which the donors belonged. The TCR was taken from a woman under 30 in good health and CMV-seropositive. V gene TRBV6-6 combines with J gene TRBJ2-1; 7 bases are shared with TRBD2. The sample consisted of PBMCs. The chain's CDR3 is CASSPGGPVYNEQFF. In DNA, the CDR3 is TGTGCCAGCAGTCCGGGAGGCCCAGTCTACAATGAGCAGTTCTTC.